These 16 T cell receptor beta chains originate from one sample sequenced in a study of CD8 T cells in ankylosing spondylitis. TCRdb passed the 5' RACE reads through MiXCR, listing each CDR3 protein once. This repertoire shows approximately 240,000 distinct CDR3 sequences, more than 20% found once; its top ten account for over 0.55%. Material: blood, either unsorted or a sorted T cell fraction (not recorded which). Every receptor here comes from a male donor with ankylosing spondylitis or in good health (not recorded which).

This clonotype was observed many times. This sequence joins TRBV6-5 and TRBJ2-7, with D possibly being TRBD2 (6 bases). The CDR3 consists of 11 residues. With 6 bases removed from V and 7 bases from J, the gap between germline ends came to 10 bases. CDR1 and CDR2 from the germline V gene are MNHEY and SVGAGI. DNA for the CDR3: TGTGCCAGCAGCACCGGGGGAGAGCAGTACTTC. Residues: CASSTGGEQYF.

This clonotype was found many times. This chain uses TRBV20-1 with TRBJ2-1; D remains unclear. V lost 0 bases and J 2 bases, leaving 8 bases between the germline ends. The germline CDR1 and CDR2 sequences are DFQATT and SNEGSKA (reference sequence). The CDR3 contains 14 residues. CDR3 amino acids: CSARDVVTYNEQFF. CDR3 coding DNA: TGCAGTGCTAGAGATGTAGTAACCTACAATGAGCAGTTCTTC.

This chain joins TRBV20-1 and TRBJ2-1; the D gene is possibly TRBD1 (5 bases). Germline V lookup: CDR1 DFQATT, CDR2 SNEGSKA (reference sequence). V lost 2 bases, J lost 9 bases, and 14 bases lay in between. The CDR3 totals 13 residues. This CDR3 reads CSARPPYRSEQFF. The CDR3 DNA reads TGCAGTGCTAGACCCCCTTACAGGTCTGAGCAGTTCTTC.

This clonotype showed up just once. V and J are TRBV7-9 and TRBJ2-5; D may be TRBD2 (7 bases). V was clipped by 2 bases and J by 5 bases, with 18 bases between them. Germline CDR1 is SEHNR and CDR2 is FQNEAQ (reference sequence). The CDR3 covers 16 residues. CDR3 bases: TGTGCCAGCAGCTTATCGAACGGGGGGCGAGGGGAGACCCAGTACTTC. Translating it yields CASSLSNGGRGETQYF. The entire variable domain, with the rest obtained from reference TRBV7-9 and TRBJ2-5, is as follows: DTGVSQNPRHKITKRGQNVTFRCDPISEHNRLYWYRQTLGQGPEFLTYFQNEAQLEKSRLLSDRFSAERPKGSFSTLEIQRTEQGDSAMYLCASSLSNGGRGETQYFGPGTRLLVL.

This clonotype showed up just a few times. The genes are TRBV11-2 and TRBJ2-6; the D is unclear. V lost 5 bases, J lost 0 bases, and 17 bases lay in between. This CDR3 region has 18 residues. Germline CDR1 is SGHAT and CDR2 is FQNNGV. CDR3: CASSRSHSTASGANVLTF. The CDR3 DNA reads TGTGCCAGCAGCCGTTCCCACTCAACAGCCTCTGGGGCCAACGTCCTGACTTTC. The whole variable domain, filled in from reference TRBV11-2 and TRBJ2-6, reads EAGVAQSPRYKIIEKRQSVAFWCNPISGHATLYWYQQILGQGPKLLIQFQNNGVVDDSQLPKDRFSAERLKGVDSTLKIQPAKLEDSAVYLCASSRSHSTASGANVLTFGAGSRLTVL.

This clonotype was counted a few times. The DNA for the CDR3 is TGTGCCAGCAGTGACACATTCGGCACAGATACGCAGTATTTT. Translation: CASSDTFGTDTQYF. This chain connects TRBV2 to TRBJ2-3; D is ambiguous. V was shortened by 3 bases and J by 1 base, with 8 bases between the two germline ends. The germline V gene has CDR1 SNHLY and CDR2 FYNNEI. This CDR3 contains 14 residues.

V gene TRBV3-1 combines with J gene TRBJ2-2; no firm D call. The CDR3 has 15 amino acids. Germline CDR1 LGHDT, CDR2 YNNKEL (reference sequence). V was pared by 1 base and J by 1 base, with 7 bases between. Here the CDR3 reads CASSQGVGNTGELFF. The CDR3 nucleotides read TGTGCCAGCAGCCAAGGGGTGGGGAACACCGGGGAGCTGTTTTTT.

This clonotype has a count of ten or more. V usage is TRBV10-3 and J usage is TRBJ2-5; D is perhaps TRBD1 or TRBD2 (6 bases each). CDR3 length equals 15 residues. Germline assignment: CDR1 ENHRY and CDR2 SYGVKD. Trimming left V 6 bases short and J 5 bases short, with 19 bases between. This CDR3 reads CAISSPMGGAETQYF. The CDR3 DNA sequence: TGTGCCATCAGCTCCCCTATGGGGGGCGCGGAGACCCAGTACTTC.

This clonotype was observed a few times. The CDR3 reads CSAIRGSAQDTQYF. CDR3 DNA: TGCAGTGCTATCAGGGGTTCGGCGCAAGATACGCAGTATTTT. The chain couples TRBV20-1 to TRBJ2-3; D may be TRBD1 (6 bases). V lost 4 bases to trimming and J lost 5 bases, with 16 bases between them. CDR1 and CDR2 from the germline V gene are DFQATT and SNEGSKA (reference sequence). The CDR3 covers 14 residues.

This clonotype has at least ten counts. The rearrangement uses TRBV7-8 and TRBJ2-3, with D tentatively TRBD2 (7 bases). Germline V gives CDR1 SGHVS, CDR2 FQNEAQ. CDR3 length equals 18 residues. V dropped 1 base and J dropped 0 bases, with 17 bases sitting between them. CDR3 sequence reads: CASSLDWFGGPSTDTQYF. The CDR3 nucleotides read TGTGCCAGCAGCTTAGATTGGTTCGGGGGGCCCAGCACAGATACGCAGTATTTT.

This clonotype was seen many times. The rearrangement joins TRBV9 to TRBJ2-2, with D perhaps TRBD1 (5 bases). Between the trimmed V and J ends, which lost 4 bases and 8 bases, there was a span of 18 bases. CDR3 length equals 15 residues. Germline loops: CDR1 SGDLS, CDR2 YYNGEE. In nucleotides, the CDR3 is TGTGCCAGCAGCCCCCGTGTGGTCAAGGGGGGGGAGCTGTTTTTT. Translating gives CASSPRVVKGGELFF.

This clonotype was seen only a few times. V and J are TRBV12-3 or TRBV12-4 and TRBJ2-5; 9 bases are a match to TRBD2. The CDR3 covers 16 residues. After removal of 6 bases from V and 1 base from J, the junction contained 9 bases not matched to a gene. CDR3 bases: TGTGCCAGCAGCCTTCACTTACTAGCGGGCCAAGAGACCCAGTACTTC. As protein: CASSLHLLAGQETQYF.

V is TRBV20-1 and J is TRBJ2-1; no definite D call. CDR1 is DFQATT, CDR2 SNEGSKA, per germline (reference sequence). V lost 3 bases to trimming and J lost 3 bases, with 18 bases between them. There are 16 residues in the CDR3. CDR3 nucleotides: TGCAGTGCTAGCTTCGGATCCGGAATTTTCTACAATGAGCAGTTCTTC. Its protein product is CSASFGSGIFYNEQFF.

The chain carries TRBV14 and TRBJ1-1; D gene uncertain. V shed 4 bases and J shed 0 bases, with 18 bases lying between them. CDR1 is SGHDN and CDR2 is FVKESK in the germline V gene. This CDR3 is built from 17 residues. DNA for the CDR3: TGTGCCAGCAGCCCGCGTAGGGCAGCAAGATTGAACACTGAAGCTTTCTTT. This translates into CASSPRRAARLNTEAFF.

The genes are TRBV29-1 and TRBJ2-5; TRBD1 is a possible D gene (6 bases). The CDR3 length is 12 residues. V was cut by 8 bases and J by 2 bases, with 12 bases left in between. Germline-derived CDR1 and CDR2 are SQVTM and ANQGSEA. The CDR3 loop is CSITTGQETQYF. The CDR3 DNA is TGCAGCATAACGACAGGACAAGAGACCCAGTACTTC.

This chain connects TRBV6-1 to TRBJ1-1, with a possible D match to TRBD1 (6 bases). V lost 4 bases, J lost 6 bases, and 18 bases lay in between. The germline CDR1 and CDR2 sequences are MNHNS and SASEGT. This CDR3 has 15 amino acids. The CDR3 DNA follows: TGTGCCAGCAGTGCACCGGGACAACGCTCATCTGAAGCTTTCTTT. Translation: CASSAPGQRSSEAFF.